A selection of T cell receptor beta chains follows, all from one sample in a study of T cell responses to AZD1222 COVID-19 vaccine. Sequenced by immunoSEQ multiplex PCR; TCRdb stores in-frame clones only, minus some. The profile shows roughly 120,000 clones, just over 85% of them singletons. The specimen was peripheral blood, collected on day 0 of AZD1222 vaccination. The receptors originated from an adult in good health. The conserved cysteine and the conserved F or W are not part of the CDR3 here. Each record gives: J gene, CDR3 length, V gene, CDR3 protein.

j_gene: TRBJ2-6; len: 15; v_gene: TRBV7-9; CDR3aa: ASSPLTFGSGANVLT
j_gene: TRBJ2-1; len: 13; v_gene: TRBV7-8; CDR3aa: ASRPGRGRYNEQF
j_gene: TRBJ1-5; len: 12; v_gene: TRBV3-1/TRBV3-2; CDR3aa: ASSPIRDSTPQH
j_gene: TRBJ2-7; len: 12; v_gene: TRBV10-1; CDR3aa: ASSEITTGSWQY
j_gene: TRBJ2-7; len: 12; v_gene: TRBV5-1; CDR3aa: ASSRATSSYEQY
j_gene: TRBJ1-4; len: 13; v_gene: TRBV15; CDR3aa: ATSRDPGDGEKLF
j_gene: TRBJ1-1; len: 13; v_gene: TRBV4-2; CDR3aa: ASSPPRATGTEAF
j_gene: TRBJ2-3; len: 13; v_gene: TRBV6-5; CDR3aa: ASRKRGVDTDTQY
j_gene: TRBJ2-6; len: 12; v_gene: TRBV6-4; CDR3aa: ASSQNSGANVLT
j_gene: TRBJ1-1; len: 12; v_gene: TRBV11-2; CDR3aa: ASSSQQGMTEAF
j_gene: TRBJ1-2; len: 11; v_gene: TRBV7-9; CDR3aa: ASSFSADYGYT
j_gene: TRBJ2-7; len: 13; v_gene: TRBV7-9; CDR3aa: ASSRAGTATYEQY
j_gene: TRBJ1-2; len: 12; v_gene: TRBV27; CDR3aa: ASSLSWDPGGYT
j_gene: TRBJ1-2; len: 13; v_gene: TRBV9; CDR3aa: ASSVATRDNYGYT
j_gene: TRBJ2-7; len: 13; v_gene: TRBV6-5; CDR3aa: ASSYEGSGTYEQY
j_gene: TRBJ2-7; len: 13; v_gene: TRBV6-5; CDR3aa: ASSYSASEPYEQY
j_gene: TRBJ1-1; len: 13; v_gene: TRBV19; CDR3aa: ASTTGGSMNTEAF
j_gene: TRBJ1-1; len: 12; v_gene: TRBV14; CDR3aa: ASSLMTGNTEAF
j_gene: TRBJ1-1; len: 11; v_gene: TRBV28; CDR3aa: ASIYTFGSEAF
j_gene: TRBJ2-7; len: 11; v_gene: TRBV3-1/TRBV3-2; CDR3aa: ASSLEAGGLQY
j_gene: TRBJ1-1; len: 11; v_gene: TRBV12-3/TRBV12-4; CDR3aa: ASSSGWNTEAF
j_gene: TRBJ2-3; len: 12; v_gene: TRBV5-1; CDR3aa: ASSHLGSTDTQY
j_gene: TRBJ2-1; len: 13; v_gene: TRBV2; CDR3aa: ASSPGLAGGNEQF
j_gene: TRBJ1-1; len: 11; v_gene: TRBV6-4; CDR3aa: ASSSRVNTEAF
j_gene: TRBJ2-4; len: 12; v_gene: TRBV6-5; CDR3aa: ASNPGADGNIQY
j_gene: TRBJ2-7; len: 13; v_gene: TRBV6-5; CDR3aa: ASSYLTGGRYEQY
j_gene: TRBJ2-1; len: 13; v_gene: TRBV3-1/TRBV3-2; CDR3aa: ASSQDLAGANEQF
j_gene: TRBJ1-2; len: 9; v_gene: TRBV6-5; CDR3aa: AASAFGADT
j_gene: TRBJ1-2; len: 12; v_gene: TRBV5-4; CDR3aa: ASSLDGTGWGYT
j_gene: TRBJ2-2; len: 13; v_gene: TRBV19; CDR3aa: ASSPRTMNTGELF
j_gene: TRBJ2-3; len: 17; v_gene: TRBV30; CDR3aa: AWNRGQERTSGNTDTQY
j_gene: TRBJ1-1; len: 13; v_gene: TRBV6-5; CDR3aa: ASSFAPQGATEAF
j_gene: TRBJ2-7; len: 11; v_gene: TRBV12-3/TRBV12-4; CDR3aa: ASSSWTGVAQY
j_gene: TRBJ2-1; len: 12; v_gene: TRBV7-3; CDR3aa: ASSVASGGNEQF
j_gene: TRBJ1-1; len: 11; v_gene: TRBV19; CDR3aa: ASSIRQNTEAF
j_gene: TRBJ1-5; len: 13; v_gene: TRBV7-2; CDR3aa: ASSLVGNSNQPQH
j_gene: TRBJ1-5; len: 13; v_gene: TRBV6-1; CDR3aa: ASSELWSSNQPQH
j_gene: TRBJ1-2; len: 10; v_gene: TRBV7-9; CDR3aa: ASSLQEDGYT
j_gene: TRBJ2-3; len: 15; v_gene: TRBV23-1; CDR3aa: ASSQSKHPGDTDTQY
j_gene: TRBJ2-2; len: 11; v_gene: TRBV11-3; CDR3aa: ASSLRARGELF
j_gene: TRBJ1-2; len: 12; v_gene: TRBV4-1; CDR3aa: ASSQPRGTYGYT
j_gene: TRBJ2-1; len: 13; v_gene: TRBV2; CDR3aa: ASSIGLAGTDEQF
j_gene: TRBJ1-1; len: 11; v_gene: TRBV2; CDR3aa: ASSRDSNTEAF
j_gene: TRBJ1-4; len: 12; v_gene: TRBV11-1; CDR3aa: ASSLDRVNEKLF
j_gene: TRBJ2-1; len: 14; v_gene: TRBV11-2; CDR3aa: ASSLVGTAPYNEQF
j_gene: TRBJ1-6; len: 13; v_gene: TRBV19; CDR3aa: ASIEPGRRNSPLH
j_gene: TRBJ2-7; len: 14; v_gene: TRBV7-2; CDR3aa: ASSYATGGASYEQY
j_gene: TRBJ2-7; len: 13; v_gene: TRBV7-2; CDR3aa: ASSLSSTENYEQY
j_gene: TRBJ1-4; len: 14; v_gene: TRBV11-2; CDR3aa: ASSLVAAEWTEKLF
j_gene: TRBJ2-2; len: 14; v_gene: TRBV9; CDR3aa: ASSPGTGKGSGELF
j_gene: TRBJ1-3; len: 13; v_gene: TRBV5-1; CDR3aa: ASSEMGVAGNTIY
j_gene: TRBJ2-7; len: 14; v_gene: TRBV3-1/TRBV3-2; CDR3aa: ASSQDLRGRSYEQY
j_gene: TRBJ1-2; len: 9; v_gene: TRBV28; CDR3aa: ASTRSYGYT
j_gene: TRBJ2-1; len: 14; v_gene: TRBV28; CDR3aa: ASSSSGMSKYNEQF
j_gene: TRBJ2-1; len: 11; v_gene: TRBV2; CDR3aa: ASTQGIYNEQF
j_gene: TRBJ2-7; len: 13; v_gene: TRBV7-8; CDR3aa: ASSRSPGQTYEQY
j_gene: TRBJ2-1; len: 16; v_gene: TRBV3-1/TRBV3-2; CDR3aa: ASSQVSSGGSSYNEQF
j_gene: TRBJ2-7; len: 11; v_gene: TRBV12-3/TRBV12-4; CDR3aa: ASREQGQSEQY
j_gene: TRBJ2-6; len: 13; v_gene: TRBV6-5; CDR3aa: ASRDGAAGANVLT
j_gene: TRBJ1-2; len: 12; v_gene: TRBV6-5; CDR3aa: ASSLGTGMDGYT